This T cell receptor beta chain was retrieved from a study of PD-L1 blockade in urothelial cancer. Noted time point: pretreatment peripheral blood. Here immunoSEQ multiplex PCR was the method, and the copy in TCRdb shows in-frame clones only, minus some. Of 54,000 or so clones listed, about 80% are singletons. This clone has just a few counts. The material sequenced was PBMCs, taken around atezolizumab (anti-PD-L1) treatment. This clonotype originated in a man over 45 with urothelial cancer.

Here the CDR3 DNA reads TGTGCCAGCAGCTTAGGACGGGGGTCTGGGGCCAACGTCCTGACTTTC. The encoded protein is CASSLGRGSGANVLTF. The chain uses TRBV7-2 and TRBJ2-6, with D possibly being TRBD2 (6 bases). Germline assignment: CDR1 SGHTA and CDR2 FQGNSA. Trimming took off 1 base at V and 1 base at J, with 8 bases between the two ends. The CDR3 sequence is 16 residues long. The variable domain in full, completed from reference TRBV7-2 and TRBJ2-6, reads GAGVSQSPSNKVTEKGKDVELRCDPISGHTALYWYRQSLGQGLEFLIYFQGNSAPDKSGLPSDRFSAERTGGSVSTLTIQRTQQEDSAVYLCASSLGRGSGANVLTFGAGSRLTVL.